The clone carrying this T cell receptor beta chain showed up just a few times. Antigen specificity is unknown. Using its own MiXCR run on the RT-PCR reads, TCRdb lists one record per CDR3 protein. The sample includes 500,000 to 600,000 distinct CDR3 sequences, more than 15% of them seen just once. Germline CDR1 SGHAT, CDR2 FQNNGV. The J segment lost 5 bases and the V segment lost 4 bases, leaving 10 bases of the junction unmatched. The CDR3 covers 15 residues. This entry belongs to a study of response to subunit inactivated influenza vaccine. General study results and limits: It was the authors' suggestion that each seasonal influenza vaccination recruits few new T cells.

The clonotype originates from a man aged 50 to 75 who received an inactivated influenza vaccine. Source: CD4+ T cells sorted from PBMCs, taken around 2 years after vaccination. The V and J genes are TRBV11-2 and TRBJ2-7, with 8 bases aligning to TRBD1. This CDR3 is CASSSPRRGPHEQYF. The CDR3 bases are TGTGCCAGCAGCTCCCCCCGCAGGGGGCCCCACGAGCAGTACTTC.